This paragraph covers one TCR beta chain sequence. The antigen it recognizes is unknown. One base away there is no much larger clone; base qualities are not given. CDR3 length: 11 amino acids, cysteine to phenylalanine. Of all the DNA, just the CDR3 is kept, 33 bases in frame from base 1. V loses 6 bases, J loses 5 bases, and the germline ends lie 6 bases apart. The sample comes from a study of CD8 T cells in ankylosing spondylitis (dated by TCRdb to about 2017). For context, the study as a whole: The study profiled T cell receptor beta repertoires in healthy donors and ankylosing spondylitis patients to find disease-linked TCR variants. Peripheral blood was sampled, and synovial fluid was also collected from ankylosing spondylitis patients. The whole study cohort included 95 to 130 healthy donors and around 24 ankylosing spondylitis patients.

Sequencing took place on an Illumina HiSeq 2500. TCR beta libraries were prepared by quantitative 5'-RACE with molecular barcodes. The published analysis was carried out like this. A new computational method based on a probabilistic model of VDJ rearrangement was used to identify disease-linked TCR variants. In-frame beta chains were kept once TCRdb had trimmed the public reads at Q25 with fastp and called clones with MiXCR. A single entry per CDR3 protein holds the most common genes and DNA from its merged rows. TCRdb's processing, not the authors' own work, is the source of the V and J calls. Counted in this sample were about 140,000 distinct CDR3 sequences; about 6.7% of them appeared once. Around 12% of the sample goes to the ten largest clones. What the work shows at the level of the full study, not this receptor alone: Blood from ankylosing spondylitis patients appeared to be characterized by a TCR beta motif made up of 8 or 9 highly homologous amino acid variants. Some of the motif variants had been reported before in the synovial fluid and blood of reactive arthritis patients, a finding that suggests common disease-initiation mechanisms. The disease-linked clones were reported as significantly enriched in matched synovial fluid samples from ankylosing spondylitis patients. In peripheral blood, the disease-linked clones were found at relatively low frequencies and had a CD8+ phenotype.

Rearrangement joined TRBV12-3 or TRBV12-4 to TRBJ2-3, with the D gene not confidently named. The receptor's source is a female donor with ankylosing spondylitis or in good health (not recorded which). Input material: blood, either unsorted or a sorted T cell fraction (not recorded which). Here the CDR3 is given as CASSRRDTQYF. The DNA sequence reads TGTGCCAGCAGCAGAAGAGATACGCAGTATTTT.